Sequencing of this TCR beta chain was carried out in a study of regulatory T cells in long-lasting Graves disease. With iRepertoire HTBI primers and Arm-PCR of CDR3 regions, TCR beta libraries were built. TCRdb reprocessed the multiplex PCR reads with MiXCR, giving one entry per CDR3 protein. The sample lists 450,000 to 650,000 distinct CDR3 sequences, about 16% occurring once. Germline V lookup: CDR1 MNHNS, CDR2 SASEGT. The CDR3 is 13 residues long. The V end lost 4 bases, the J end lost 3 bases, and 10 bases lay between the germline ends. The sample's time point: newly diagnosed GD, antithyroid drugs for less than 3 months. The TCR library was made from RNA extracted from PBMCs. Investigators report Graves' disease was diagnosed under American Thyroid Association guidelines. The data also belong to a second study, concerning T cells in Graves' hyperthyroidism and ophthalmopathy.

The gene calls are TRBV6-1 and TRBJ2-7; D unresolved. The material was peripheral blood mononuclear cells (PBMCs), obtained at new diagnosis, from a patient treated with antithyroid drugs. This receptor was identified in a woman aged 40 to 65 with Graves disease. CDR3 sequence (DNA): TGTGCCAGCAGTGCGATGACGGGCTACGAGCAGTACTTC. Translating gives CASSAMTGYEQYF.